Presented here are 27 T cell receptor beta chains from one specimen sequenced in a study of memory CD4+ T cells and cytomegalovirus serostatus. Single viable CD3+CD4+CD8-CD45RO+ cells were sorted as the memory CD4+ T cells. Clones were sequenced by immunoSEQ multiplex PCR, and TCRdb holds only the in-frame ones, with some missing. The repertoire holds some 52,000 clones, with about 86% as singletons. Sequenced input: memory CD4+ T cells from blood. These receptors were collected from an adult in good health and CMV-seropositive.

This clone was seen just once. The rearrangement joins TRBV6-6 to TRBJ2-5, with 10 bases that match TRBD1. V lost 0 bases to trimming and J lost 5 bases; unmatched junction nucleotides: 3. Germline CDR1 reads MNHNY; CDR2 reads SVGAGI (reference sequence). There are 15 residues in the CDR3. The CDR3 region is CASSYSTGGWETQYF. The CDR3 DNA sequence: TGTGCCAGCAGTTACTCGACAGGGGGCTGGGAGACCCAGTACTTC.

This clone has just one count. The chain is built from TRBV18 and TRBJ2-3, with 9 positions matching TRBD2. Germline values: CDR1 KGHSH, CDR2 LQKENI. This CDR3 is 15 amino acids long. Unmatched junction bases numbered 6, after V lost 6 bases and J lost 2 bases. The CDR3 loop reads CASSPSGGNTDTQYF. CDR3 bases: TGTGCCAGCTCCCCGAGCGGGGGGAACACAGATACGCAGTATTTT.

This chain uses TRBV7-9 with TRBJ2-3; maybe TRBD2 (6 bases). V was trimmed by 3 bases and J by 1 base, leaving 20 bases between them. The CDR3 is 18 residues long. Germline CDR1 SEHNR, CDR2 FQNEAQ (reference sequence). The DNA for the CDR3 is TGTGCCAGCAGCTTTCCCCGGGGGTGGGGAGGCGGCACAGATACGCAGTATTTT. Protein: CASSFPRGWGGGTDTQYF.

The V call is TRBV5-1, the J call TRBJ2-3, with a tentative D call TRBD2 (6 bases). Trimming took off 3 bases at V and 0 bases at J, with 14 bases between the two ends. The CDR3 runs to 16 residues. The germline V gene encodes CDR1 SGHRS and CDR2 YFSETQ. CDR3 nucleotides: TGCGCCAGCAGCTCTTATAGCGGTTTTAGCACAGATACGCAGTATTTT. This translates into CASSSYSGFSTDTQYF. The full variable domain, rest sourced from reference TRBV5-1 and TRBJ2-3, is KAGVTQTPRYLIKTRGQQVTLSCSPISGHRSVSWYQQTPGQGLQFLFEYFSETQRNKGNFPGRFSGRQFSNSRSEMNVSTLELGDSALYLCASSSYSGFSTDTQYFGPGTRLTVL.

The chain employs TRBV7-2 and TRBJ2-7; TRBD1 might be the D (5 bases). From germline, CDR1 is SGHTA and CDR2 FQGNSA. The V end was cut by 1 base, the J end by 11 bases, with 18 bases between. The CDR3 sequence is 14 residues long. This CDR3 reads CASSLEGIGREKYF. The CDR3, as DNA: TGTGCCAGCAGCTTAGAGGGGATTGGCAGGGAAAAGTACTTC.

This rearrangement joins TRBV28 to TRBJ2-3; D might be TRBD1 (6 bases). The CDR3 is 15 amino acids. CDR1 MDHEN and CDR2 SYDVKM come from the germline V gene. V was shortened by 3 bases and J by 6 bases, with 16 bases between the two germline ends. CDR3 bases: TGTGCCAGCAGTTTTAGTGGTCCGAGGGGGGATACGCAGTATTTT. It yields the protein CASSFSGPRGDTQYF.

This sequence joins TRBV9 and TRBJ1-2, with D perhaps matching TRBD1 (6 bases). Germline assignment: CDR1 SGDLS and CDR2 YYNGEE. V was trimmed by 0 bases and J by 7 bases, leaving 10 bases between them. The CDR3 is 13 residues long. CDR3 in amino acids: CASSVVLGGGYTF. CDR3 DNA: TGTGCCAGCAGCGTAGTGTTAGGGGGTGGCTACACCTTC.

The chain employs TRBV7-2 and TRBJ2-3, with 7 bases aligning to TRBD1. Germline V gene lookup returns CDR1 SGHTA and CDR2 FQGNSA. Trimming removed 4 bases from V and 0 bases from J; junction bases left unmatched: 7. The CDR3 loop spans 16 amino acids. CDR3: CASSSPGQSSTDTQYF. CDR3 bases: TGTGCCAGCAGCTCTCCGGGACAGAGTAGCACAGATACGCAGTATTTT.

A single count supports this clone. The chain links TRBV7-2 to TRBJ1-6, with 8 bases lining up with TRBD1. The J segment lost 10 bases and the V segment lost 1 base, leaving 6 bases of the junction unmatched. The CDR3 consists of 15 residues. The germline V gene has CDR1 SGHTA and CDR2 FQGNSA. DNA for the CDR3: TGTGCCAGCAGCTTAGGGACAGGGCCTTGGTCACCCCTCCACTTT. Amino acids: CASSLGTGPWSPLHF.

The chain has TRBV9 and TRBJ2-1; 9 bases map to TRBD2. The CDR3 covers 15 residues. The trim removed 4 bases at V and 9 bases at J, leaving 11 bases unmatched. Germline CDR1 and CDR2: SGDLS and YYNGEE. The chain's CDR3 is CASSPVSGSRGEQFF. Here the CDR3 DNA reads TGTGCCAGCAGCCCGGTTAGCGGGAGTAGAGGTGAGCAGTTCTTC.

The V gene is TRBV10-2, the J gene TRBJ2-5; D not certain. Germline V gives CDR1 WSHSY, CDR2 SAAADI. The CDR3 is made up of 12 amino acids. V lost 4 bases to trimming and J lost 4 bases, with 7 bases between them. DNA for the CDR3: TGCGCCAGCAGTGCGGCGGTAGAGACCCAGTACTTC. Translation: CASSAAVETQYF.

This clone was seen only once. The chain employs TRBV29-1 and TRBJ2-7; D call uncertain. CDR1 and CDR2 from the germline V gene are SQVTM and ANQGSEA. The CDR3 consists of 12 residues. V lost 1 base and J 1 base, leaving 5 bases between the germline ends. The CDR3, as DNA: TGCAGCGTTGAAGCAGAGTCCTACGAGCAGTACTTC. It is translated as CSVEAESYEQYF.

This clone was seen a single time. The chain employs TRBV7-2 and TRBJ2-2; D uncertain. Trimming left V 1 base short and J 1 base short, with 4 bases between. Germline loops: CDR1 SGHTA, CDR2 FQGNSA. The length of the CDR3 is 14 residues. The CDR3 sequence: CASSLGRNTGELFF. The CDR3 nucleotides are TGTGCCAGCAGCTTAGGAAGGAACACCGGGGAGCTGTTTTTT.

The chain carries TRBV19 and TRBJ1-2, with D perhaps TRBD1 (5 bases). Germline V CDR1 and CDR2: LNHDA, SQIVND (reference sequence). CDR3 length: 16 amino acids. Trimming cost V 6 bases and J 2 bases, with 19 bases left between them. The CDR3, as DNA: TGTGCCAGTAGCCTCGACAGTACCTTCTTAAACTATGGCTACACCTTC. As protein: CASSLDSTFLNYGYTF.

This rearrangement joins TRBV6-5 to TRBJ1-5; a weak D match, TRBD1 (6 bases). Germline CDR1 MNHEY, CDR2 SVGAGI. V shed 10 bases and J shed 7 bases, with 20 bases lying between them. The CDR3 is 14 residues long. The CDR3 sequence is CATAPAQGGQPQHF. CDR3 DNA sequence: TGTGCCACCGCCCCTGCACAGGGTGGGCAGCCCCAGCATTTT.

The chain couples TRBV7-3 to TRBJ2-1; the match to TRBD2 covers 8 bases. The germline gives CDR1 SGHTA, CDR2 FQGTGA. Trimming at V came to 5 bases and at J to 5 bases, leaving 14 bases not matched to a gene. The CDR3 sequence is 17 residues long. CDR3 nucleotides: TGTGCCAGCAGCCCCGGTCTCGGGCTAGCGGGCAACAATGAGCAGTTCTTC. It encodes CASSPGLGLAGNNEQFF. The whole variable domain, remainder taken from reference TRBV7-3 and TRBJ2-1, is GAGVSQTPSNKVTEKGKYVELRCDPISGHTALYWYRQSLGQGPEFLIYFQGTGAADDSGLPNDRFFAVRPEGSVSTLKIQRTERGDSAVYLCASSPGLGLAGNNEQFFGPGTRLTVL.

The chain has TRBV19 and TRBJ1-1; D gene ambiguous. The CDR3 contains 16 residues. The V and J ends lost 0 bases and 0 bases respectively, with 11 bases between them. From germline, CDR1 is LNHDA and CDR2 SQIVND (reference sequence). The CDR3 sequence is CASSIDSGRLNTEAFF. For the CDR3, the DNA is TGTGCCAGTAGTATAGATTCAGGAAGATTGAACACTGAAGCTTTCTTT.

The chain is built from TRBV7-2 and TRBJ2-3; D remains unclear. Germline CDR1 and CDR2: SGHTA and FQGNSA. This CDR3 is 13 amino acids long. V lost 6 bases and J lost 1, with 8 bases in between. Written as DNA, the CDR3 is TGTGCCAGCAGGCCCTCAGGCACAGATACGCAGTATTTT. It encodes CASRPSGTDTQYF.

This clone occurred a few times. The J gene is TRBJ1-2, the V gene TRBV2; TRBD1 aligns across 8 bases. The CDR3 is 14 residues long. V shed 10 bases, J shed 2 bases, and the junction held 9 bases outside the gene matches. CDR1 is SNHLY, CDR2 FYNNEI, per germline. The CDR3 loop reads CAIPIDRGNYGYTF. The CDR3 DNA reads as TGTGCCATCCCCATAGACAGGGGCAACTATGGCTACACCTTC.

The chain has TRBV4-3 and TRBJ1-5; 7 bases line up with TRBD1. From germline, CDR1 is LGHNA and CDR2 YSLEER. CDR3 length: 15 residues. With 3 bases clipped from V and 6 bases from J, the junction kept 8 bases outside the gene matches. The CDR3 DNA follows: TGCGCCAGCAGCCAGTTGGCAGGGGGACTTCAGCCCCAGCATTTT. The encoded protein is CASSQLAGGLQPQHF.

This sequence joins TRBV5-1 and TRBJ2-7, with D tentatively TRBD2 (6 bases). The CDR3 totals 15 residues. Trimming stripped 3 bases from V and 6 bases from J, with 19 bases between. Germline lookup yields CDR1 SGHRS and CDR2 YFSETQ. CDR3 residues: CASSWPDGRDREQYF. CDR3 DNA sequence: TGCGCCAGCAGCTGGCCGGATGGGCGGGATCGCGAGCAGTACTTC.

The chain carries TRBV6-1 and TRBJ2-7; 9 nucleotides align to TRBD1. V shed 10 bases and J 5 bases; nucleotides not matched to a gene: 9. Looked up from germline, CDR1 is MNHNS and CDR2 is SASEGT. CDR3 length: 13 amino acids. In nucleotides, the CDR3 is TGTGCCACAAACCCGGGACAGGGTGACGAGCAGTACTTC. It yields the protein CATNPGQGDEQYF.

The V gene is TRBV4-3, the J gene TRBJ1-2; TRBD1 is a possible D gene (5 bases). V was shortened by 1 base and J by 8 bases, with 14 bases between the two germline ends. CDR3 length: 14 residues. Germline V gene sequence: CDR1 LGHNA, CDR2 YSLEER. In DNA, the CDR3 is TGCGCCAGCAGCCAAGGCAGGGTGACGGACGGCTACACCTTC. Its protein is CASSQGRVTDGYTF.

The CDR3 DNA follows: TGCAGCGTGTGGGACGGCGATGGCTACACCTTC. It codes for CSVWDGDGYTF. This chain joins TRBV29-1 and TRBJ1-2; a weak D match, TRBD1 (5 bases). This CDR3 spans 11 amino acids. V was trimmed by 6 bases and J by 6 bases, leaving 11 bases between them. CDR1 is SQVTM, CDR2 ANQGSEA, per germline.

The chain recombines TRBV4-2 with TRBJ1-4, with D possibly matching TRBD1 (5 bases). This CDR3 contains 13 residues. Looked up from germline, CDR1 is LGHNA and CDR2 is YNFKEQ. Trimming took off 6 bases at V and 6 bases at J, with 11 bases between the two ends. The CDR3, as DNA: TGTGCCAGCAGGGGACCATGGCATGAAAAACTGTTTTTT. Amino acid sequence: CASRGPWHEKLFF.

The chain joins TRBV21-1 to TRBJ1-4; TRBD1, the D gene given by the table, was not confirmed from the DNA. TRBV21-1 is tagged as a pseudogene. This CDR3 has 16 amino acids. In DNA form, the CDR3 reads TGTGCCAGCAGCAATAGGCAGGGTGAGTTGGGTGAAAAACTGTTTTTT. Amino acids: CASSNRQGELGEKLFF.

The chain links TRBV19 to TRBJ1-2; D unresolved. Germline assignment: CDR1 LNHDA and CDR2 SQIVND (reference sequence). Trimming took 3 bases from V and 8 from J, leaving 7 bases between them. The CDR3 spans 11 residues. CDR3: CASSIIPGYTF. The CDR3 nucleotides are TGTGCCAGTAGTATTATTCCAGGCTACACCTTC.